Given below is one T cell receptor (beta chain) in context. Its antigen is unidentified. PCR used 60 Vbeta primers and 13 Jbeta primers. Measured with immunoSEQ multiplex PCR; TCRdb has only the in-frame clones, and not every one. The sample has about 170,000 clones, around four fifths seen once; the top ten hold 3% to 3.5%. These data belong to a study of cytomegalovirus exposure and HLA in healthy donors. Findings and caveats of the study: Later on, an analysis found that several of the most significant clusters appeared to be linked to common viral pathogens, which included parvovirus B19. Most of the TCR beta V segments (in an earlier analysis) were productive either about 87% or about 30% of the time. V- and J-gene trimming in TCR beta was tied to a missense DCLRE1C variant by an analysis performed later.

Per the germline V gene, CDR1 is MGHDK and CDR2 is SYGVNS. This CDR3 is built from 14 residues. Trimming shortened V by 4 bases and J by 2 bases, and 11 bases separated the two germline ends. The sample was PBMCs. The V and J genes are TRBV25-1 and TRBJ1-2; D gene uncertain. The origin of this receptor is a female donor in good health and CMV-seronegative. CDR3 sequence reads: CASSGRVGNYGYTF. CDR3 coding DNA: TGTGCCAGCAGTGGTCGGGTTGGCAACTATGGCTACACCTTC.